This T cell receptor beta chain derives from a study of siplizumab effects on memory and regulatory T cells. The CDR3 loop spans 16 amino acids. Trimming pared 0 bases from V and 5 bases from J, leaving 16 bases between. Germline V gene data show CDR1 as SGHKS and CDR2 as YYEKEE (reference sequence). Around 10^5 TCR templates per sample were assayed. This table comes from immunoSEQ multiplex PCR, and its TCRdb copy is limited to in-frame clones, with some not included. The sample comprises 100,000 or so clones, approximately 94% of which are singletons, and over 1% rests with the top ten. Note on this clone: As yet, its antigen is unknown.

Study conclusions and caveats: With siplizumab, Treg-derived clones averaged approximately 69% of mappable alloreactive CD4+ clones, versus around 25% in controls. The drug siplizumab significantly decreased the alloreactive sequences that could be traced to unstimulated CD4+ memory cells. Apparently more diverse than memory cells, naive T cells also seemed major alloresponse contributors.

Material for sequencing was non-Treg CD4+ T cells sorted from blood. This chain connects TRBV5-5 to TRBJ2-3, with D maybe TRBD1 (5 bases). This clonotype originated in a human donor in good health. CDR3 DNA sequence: TGTGCCAGCAGCTTGGTCGCAGGGTCCAATGGAGATACGCAGTATTTT. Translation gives CASSLVAGSNGDTQYF.